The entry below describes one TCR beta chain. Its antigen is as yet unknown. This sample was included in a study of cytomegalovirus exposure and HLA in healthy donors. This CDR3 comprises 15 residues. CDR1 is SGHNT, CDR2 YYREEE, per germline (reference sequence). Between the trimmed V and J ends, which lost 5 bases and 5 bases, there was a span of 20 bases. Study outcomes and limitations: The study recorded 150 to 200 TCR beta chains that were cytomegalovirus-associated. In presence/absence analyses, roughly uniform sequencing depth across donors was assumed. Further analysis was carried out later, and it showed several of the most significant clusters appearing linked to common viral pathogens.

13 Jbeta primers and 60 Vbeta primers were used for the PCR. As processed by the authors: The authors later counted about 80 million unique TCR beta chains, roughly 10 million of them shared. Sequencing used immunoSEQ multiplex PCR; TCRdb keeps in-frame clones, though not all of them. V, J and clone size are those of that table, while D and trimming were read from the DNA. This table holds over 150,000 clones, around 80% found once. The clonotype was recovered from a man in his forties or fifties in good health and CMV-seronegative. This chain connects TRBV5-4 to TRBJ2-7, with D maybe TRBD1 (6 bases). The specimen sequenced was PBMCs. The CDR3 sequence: CASSKSTGRGHEQYF. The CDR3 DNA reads TGTGCCAGCAGTAAATCGACAGGAAGGGGCCACGAGCAGTACTTC. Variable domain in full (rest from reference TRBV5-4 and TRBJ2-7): ETGVTQSPTHLIKTRGQQVTLRCSSQSGHNTVSWYQQALGQGPQFIFQYYREEENGRGNFPPRFSGLQFPNYSSELNVNALELDDSALYLCASSKSTGRGHEQYFGPGTRLTVT.